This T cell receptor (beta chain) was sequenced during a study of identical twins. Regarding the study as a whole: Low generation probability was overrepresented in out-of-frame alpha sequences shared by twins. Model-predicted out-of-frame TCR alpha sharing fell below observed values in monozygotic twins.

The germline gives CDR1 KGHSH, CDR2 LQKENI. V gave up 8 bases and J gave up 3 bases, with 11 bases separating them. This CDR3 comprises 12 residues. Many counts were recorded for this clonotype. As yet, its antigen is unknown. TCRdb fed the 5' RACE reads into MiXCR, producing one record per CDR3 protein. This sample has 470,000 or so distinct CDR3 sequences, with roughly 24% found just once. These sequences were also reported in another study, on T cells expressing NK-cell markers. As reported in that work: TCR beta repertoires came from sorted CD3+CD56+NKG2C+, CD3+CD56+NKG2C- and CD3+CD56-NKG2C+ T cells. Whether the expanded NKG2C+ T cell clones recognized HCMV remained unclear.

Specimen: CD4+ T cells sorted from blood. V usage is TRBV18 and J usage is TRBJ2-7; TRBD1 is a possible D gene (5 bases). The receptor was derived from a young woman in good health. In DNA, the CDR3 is TGTGCCAGCAGCCCTGACAGCTACGAGCAGTACTTC. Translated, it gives CASSPDSYEQYF.